What follows describes a single T cell receptor beta chain. Relative to the germline gene, one junction end is altered; a read error may explain this. Primers used in a second PCR of about 7 to 11 cycles were a sample-barcoded 5' primer and a J-beta primer mix. Each CDR3 protein is one row after TCRdb ran MiXCR on the 5' RACE reads. The data contain 1.4 million to 1.5 million distinct CDR3 sequences, roughly 45% of them seen just once; the ten biggest clones take up roughly 8.2%. These data originate in a study of blood T cells in healthy people across ages. Source material: blood. This receptor was obtained from a woman between 18 and 29 years old in good health.

CDR3 region: CAFRREPDNEQFF. The CDR3 nucleotides are TGTGCCTTCAGGCGGGAGCCGGACAATGAGCAGTTCTTC. The chain recombines TRBV10-3 with TRBJ2-1; 7 positions match TRBD2. This CDR3 contains 13 residues. Germline lookup yields CDR1 ENHRY and CDR2 SYGVKD.